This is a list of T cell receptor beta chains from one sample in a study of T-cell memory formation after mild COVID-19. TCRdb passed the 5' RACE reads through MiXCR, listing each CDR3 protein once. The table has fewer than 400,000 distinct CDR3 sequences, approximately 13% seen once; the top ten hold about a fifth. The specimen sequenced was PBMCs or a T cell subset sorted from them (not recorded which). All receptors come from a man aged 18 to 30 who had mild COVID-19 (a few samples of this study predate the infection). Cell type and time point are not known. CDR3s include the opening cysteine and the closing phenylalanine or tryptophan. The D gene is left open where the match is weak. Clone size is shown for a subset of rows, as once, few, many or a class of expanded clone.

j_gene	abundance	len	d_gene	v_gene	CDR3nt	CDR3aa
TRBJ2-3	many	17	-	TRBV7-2	TGTGCCAGCAGCTTAGTCGGGGGGCCCATGAACACAGATACGCAGTATTTT	CASSLVGGPMNTDTQYF
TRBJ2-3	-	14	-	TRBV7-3	TGTGCCAGCAGCCGGACAGCCCAGGAGGATACGCAGTATTTT	CASSRTAQEDTQYF
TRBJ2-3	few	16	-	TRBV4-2	TGTGCCAGCAGCCCAGGTTCGTCGGGGACGGCAGATACGCAGTATTTT	CASSPGSSGTADTQYF
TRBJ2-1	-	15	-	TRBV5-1	TGCGCCAGCAGCTCTCTCGTCGTCGGTCACAATGAGCAGTTCTTC	CASSSLVVGHNEQFF
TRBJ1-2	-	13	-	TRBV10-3	TGTGCCATCAGTGAGTCGGCAGGGGATGGCTACACCTTC	CAISESAGDGYTF
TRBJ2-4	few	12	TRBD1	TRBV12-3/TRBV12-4	TGTGCCTCAGGACAGGGTAAAAACATTCAGTACTTC	CASGQGKNIQYF
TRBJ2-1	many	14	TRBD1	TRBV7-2	TGTGCCAGCAGACCGGACAGGGTCGGCAATGAGCAGTTCTTC	CASRPDRVGNEQFF
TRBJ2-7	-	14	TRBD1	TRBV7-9	TGTGCCAGCAGCTATACAGGGGGCACCTACGAGCAGTACTTC	CASSYTGGTYEQYF
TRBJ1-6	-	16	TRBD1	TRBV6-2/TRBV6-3	TGTGCCAGCAACACCGGGACAGGGGTAAGCAATTCACCCCTCCACTTT	CASNTGTGVSNSPLHF
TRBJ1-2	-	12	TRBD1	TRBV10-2	TGCGCCAGCTGGGGACAGAACTATGGCTACACCTTC	CASWGQNYGYTF
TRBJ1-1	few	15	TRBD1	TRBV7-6	TGTGCCAGCAGCTTAGGGGACAGGGGTTCCACTGAAGCTTTCTTT	CASSLGDRGSTEAFF
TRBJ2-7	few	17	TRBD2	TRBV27	TGTGCCAGCAGTTCGACTAGCGGGGGGGCCATATTTAACGAGCAGTACTTC	CASSSTSGGAIFNEQYF
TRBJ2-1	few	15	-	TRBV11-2	TGTGCCAGCAGCTTAGAGAAAGGGACGGCCAATGAGCAGTTCTTC	CASSLEKGTANEQFF
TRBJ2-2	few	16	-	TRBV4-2	TGTGCCAGCAGCCAAGATCTCGTGGCGAACACCGGGGAGCTGTTTTTT	CASSQDLVANTGELFF
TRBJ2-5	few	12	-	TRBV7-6	TGTGCCAGCAGGTTAGGGCCAGGCTCTCTCGACTTC	CASRLGPGSLDF
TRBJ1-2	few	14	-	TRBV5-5	TGTGCCAGCAGCTTTGGGGGGGGCGGCTATGGCTACACCTTC	CASSFGGGGYGYTF
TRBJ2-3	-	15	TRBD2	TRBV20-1	TGCAGTGCTAGTGGGACTAGCGGGGGGTCAGATACGCAGTATTTT	CSASGTSGGSDTQYF
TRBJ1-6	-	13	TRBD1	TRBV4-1	TGCGCCAGCAGCCGAGGGGACAGCGATCCCCTCCACTTT	CASSRGDSDPLHF
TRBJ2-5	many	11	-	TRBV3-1	TGTGCCAGCAGCCGCCAAGAGACCCAGTACTTC	CASSRQETQYF
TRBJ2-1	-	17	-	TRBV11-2	TGTGCCAGCAGCGACGCACGGACGGCAAGCTCCTACAATGAGCAGTTCTTC	CASSDARTASSYNEQFF
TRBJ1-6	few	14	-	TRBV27	TGTGCCAGCAGTTCCCCTCATTTGAATTCACCCCTCCACTTT	CASSSPHLNSPLHF
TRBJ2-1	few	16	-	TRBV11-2	TGTGCCAGCAGCTTAGCCCCGAGGGGCCAGAACCATGAGCAGTTCTTC	CASSLAPRGQNHEQFF
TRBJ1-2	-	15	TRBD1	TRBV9	TGTGCCAGCAGCTCCCTTTCTGGGACAGGGACAAGGCGAGACTTC	CASSSLSGTGTRRDF
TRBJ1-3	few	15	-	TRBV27	TGTGCCAGCAGTCCCTCGGGAGGGACTGGAAACACCATATATTTT	CASSPSGGTGNTIYF
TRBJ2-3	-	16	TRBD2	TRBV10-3	TGTGCCATCAGCAGCCAGCGGGGGGGCCGGGCAGATACGCAGTATTTT	CAISSQRGGRADTQYF
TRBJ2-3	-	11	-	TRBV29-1	TGCAGCGTTAAGCTGGCAGATACGCAGTATTTT	CSVKLADTQYF
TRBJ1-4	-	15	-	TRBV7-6	TGTGCCAGCAGCCCGGAGACTGCAACTAATGAAAAACTGTTTTTT	CASSPETATNEKLFF
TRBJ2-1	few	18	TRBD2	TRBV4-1	TGCGCCAGCAGCCAAGCGGAGCGGGGGGGCGGGTCCTACAATGAGCAGTTCTTC	CASSQAERGGGSYNEQFF
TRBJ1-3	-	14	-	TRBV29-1	TGCAGCGTTTTAGGAGGACTTCGTGGAAACACCATATATTTT	CSVLGGLRGNTIYF